The T cell receptor beta chain under discussion was sequenced for a study of immune cell composition in non-small cell lung cancer. Clones were sequenced by immunoSEQ multiplex PCR, and TCRdb holds only the in-frame ones, with some missing. Altogether around 1,000 clones are present, 79% being singletons, with the ten largest covering 9.1%. Germline assignment: CDR1 LNHNV and CDR2 YYDKDF (reference sequence). The junction had 9 bases not matched to a gene; V was cut back by 3 bases and J by 7 bases. The CDR3 consists of 16 residues. The TCR originated in a human donor with non-small cell lung cancer. The sample comprised lung tumor tissue. This chain joins TRBV15 and TRBJ2-2; TRBD2 agrees at 9 bases. The CDR3 here is CATSRRGTSRGGELFF. The CDR3 DNA is TGTGCCACCAGCAGGAGGGGGACTAGCCGCGGCGGGGAGCTGTTTTTT.